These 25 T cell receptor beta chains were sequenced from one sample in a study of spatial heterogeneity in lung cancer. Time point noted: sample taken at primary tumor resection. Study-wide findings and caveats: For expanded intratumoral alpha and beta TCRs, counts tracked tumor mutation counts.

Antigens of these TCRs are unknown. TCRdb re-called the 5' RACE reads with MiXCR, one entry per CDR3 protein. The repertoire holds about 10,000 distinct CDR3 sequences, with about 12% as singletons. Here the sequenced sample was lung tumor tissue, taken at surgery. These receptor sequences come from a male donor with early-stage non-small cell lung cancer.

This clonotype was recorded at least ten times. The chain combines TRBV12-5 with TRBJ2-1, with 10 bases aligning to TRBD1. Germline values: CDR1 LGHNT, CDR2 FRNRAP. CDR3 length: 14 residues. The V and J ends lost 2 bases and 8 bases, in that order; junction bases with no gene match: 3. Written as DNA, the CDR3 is TGTGCTAGTGGTTTGTTAGGGACAGGGGATGAGCAGTTCTTC. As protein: CASGLLGTGDEQFF.

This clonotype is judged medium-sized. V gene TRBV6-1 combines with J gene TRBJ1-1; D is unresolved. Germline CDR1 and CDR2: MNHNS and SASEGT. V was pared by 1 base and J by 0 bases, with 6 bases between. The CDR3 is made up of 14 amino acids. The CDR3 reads CASSEDFLNTEAFF. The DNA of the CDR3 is TGTGCCAGCAGTGAAGACTTCCTGAACACTGAAGCTTTCTTT.

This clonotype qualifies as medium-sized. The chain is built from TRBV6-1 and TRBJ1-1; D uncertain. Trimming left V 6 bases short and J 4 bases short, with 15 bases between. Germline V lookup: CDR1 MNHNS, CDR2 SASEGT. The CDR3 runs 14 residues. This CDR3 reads CASSLSGFGTEAFF. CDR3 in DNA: TGTGCCAGCAGCTTATCGGGATTCGGCACTGAAGCTTTCTTT.

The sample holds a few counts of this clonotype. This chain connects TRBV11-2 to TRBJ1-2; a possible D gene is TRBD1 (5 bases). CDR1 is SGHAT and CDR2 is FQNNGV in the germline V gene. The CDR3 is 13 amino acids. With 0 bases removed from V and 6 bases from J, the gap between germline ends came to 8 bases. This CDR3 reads CASSLDRVDGYTF. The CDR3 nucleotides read TGTGCCAGCAGCTTAGACAGGGTTGATGGCTACACCTTC.

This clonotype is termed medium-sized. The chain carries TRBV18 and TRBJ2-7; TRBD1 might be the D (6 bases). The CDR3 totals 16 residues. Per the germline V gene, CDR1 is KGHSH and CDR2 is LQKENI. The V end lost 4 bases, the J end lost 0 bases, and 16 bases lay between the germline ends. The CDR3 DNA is TGTGCCAGCTCACTTGGATCCACAGGGAGCTCCTACGAGCAGTACTTC. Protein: CASSLGSTGSSYEQYF.

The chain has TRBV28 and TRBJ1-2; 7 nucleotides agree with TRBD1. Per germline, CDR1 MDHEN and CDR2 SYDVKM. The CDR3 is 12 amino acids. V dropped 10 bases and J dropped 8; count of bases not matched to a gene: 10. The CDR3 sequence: CAIDGTAEGYTF. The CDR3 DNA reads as TGTGCCATCGATGGGACAGCGGAAGGCTACACCTTC.

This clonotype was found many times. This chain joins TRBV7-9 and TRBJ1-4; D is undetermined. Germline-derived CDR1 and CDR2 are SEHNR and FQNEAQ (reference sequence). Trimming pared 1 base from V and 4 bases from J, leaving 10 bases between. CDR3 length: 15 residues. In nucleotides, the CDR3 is TGTGCCAGCAGCTTAGGCGAGAGTAGTAATGAAAAACTGTTTTTT. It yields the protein CASSLGESSNEKLFF. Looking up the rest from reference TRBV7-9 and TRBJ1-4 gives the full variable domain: DTGVSQNPRHKITKRGQNVTFRCDPISEHNRLYWYRQTLGQGPEFLTYFQNEAQLEKSRLLSDRFSAERPKGSFSTLEIQRTEQGDSAMYLCASSLGESSNEKLFFGSGTQLSVL.

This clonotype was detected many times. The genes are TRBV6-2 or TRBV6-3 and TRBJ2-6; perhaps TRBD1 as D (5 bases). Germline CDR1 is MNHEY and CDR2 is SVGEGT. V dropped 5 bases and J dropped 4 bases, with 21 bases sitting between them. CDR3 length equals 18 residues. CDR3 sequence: CASSKGPQLLPGANVLTF. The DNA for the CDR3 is TGTGCCAGCAGTAAGGGGCCTCAGTTGCTTCCCGGGGCCAACGTCCTGACTTTC.

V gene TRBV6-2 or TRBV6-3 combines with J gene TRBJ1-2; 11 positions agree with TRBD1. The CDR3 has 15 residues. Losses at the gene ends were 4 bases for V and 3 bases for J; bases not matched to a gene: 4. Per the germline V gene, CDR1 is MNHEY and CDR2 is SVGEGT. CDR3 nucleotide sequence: TGTGCCAGCAGTTCACGGACAGGGGGCGACTATGGCTACACCTTC. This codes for CASSSRTGGDYGYTF.

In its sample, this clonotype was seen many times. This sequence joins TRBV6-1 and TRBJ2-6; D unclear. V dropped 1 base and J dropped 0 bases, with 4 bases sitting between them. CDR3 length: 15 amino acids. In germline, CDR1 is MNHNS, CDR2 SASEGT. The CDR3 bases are TGTGCCAGCAGTGAAGGGGACTCTGGGGCCAACGTCCTGACTTTC. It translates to CASSEGDSGANVLTF.

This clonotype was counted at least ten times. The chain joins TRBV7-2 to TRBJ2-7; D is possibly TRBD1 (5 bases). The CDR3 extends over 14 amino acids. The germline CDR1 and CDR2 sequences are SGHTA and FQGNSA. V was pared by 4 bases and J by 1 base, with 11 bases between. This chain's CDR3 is CASSSGKGSYEQYF. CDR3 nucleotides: TGTGCCAGCAGCTCAGGAAAGGGGTCCTACGAGCAGTACTTC.

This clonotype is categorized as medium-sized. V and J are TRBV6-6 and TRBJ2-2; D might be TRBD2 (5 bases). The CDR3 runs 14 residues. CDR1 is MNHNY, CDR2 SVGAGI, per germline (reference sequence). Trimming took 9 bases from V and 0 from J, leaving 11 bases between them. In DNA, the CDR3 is TGTGCCAGTACGGAGGAACCGAACACCGGGGAGCTGTTTTTT. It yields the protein CASTEEPNTGELFF.

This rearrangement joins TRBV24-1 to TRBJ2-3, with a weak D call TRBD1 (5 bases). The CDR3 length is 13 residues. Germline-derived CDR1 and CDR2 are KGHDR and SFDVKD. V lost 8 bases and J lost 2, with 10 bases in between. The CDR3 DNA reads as TGTGCCACCATCGACAGTGCCACAGATACGCAGTATTTT. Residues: CATIDSATDTQYF.

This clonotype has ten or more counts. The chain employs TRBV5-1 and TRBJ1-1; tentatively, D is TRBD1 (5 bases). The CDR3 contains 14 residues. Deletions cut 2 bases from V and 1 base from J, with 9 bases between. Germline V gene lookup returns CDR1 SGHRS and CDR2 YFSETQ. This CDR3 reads CASSFDSRNTEAFF. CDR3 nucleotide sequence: TGCGCCAGCAGCTTCGACAGTAGGAACACTGAAGCTTTCTTT.

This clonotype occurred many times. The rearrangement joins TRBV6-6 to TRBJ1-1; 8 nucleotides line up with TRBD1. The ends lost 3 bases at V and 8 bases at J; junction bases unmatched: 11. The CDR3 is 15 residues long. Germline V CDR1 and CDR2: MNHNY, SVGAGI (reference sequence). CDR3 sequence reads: CASSYPGGEVWEAFF. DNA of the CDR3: TGTGCCAGCAGTTATCCAGGGGGCGAAGTCTGGGAAGCTTTCTTT.

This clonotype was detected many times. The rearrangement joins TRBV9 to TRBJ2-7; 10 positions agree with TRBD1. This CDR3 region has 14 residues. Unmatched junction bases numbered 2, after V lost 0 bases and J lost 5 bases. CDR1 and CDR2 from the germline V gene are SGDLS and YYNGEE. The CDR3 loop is CASSVGQGADEQYF. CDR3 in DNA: TGTGCCAGCAGCGTAGGACAGGGGGCCGACGAGCAGTACTTC. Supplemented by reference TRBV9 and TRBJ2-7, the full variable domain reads DSGVTQTPKHLITATGQRVTLRCSPRSGDLSVYWYQQSLDQGLQFLIQYYNGEERAKGNILERFSAQQFPDLHSELNLSSLELGDSALYFCASSVGQGADEQYFGPGTRLTVT.

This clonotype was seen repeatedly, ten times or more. In DNA, the CDR3 is TGCAGTGCTAGACCTGGGACTAGTGTGAACAATGAGCAGTTCTTC. It is translated as CSARPGTSVNNEQFF. This chain uses TRBV20-1 with TRBJ2-1, with TRBD2 identical over 8 bases. V was clipped by 2 bases and J by 5 bases; unmatched bases: 8. The CDR3 has 15 residues. Germline-derived CDR1 and CDR2 are DFQATT and SNEGSKA (reference sequence).

The CDR3 DNA reads TGTGCCAGCAGCCTGACAGGGGCGAATAGCAATCAGCCCCAGCATTTT. Translation gives CASSLTGANSNQPQHF. The genes are TRBV7-8 and TRBJ1-5; 8 bases align to TRBD1. This CDR3 is 16 amino acids long. V was clipped by 5 bases and J by 0 bases; unmatched bases: 6. Germline V gene lookup returns CDR1 SGHVS and CDR2 FQNEAQ.

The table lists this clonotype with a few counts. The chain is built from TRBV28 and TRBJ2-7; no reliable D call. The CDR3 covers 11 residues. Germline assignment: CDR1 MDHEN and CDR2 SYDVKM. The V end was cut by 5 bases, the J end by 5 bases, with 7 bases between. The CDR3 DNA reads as TGTGCCAGCAGTCCCCTCCACGAGCAGTACTTC. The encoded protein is CASSPLHEQYF.

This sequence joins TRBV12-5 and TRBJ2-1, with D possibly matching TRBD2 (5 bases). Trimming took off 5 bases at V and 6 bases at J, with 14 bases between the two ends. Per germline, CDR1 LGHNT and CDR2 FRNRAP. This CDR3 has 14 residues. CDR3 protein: CASGLQDFLNEQFF. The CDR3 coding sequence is TGTGCTAGTGGTCTTCAGGACTTTCTCAATGAGCAGTTCTTC.

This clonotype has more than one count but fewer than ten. The CDR3 here is CATRGSYNEQFF. The CDR3 DNA follows: TGTGCCACCAGGGGCTCCTACAATGAGCAGTTCTTC. V and J are TRBV6-1 and TRBJ2-1; TRBD1 might be the D (6 bases). V gave up 10 bases and J gave up 0 bases, with 7 bases separating them. This CDR3 is built from 12 residues. Germline V gene sequence: CDR1 MNHNS, CDR2 SASEGT.

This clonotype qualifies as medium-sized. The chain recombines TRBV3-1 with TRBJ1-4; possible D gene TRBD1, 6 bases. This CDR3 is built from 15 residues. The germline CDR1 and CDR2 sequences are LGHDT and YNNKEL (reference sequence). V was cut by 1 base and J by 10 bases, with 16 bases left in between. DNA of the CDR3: TGTGCCAGCAGCCAAGGGAGCGCAGGGGAGGTAAAACTGTTTTTT. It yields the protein CASSQGSAGEVKLFF.

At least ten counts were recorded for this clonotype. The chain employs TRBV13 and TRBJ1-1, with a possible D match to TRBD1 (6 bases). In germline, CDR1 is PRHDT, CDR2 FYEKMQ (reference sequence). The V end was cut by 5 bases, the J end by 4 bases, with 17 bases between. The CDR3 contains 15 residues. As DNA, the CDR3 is TGTGCCAGCAGCACCCAGACAGGTTTGGGCACTGAAGCTTTCTTT. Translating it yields CASSTQTGLGTEAFF.

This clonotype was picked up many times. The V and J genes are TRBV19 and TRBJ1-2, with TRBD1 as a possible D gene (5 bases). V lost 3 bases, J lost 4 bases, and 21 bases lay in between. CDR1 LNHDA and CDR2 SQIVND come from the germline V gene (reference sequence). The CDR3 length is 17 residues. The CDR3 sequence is CASSMPRWTPGFYGYTF. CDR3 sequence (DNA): TGTGCCAGTAGTATGCCACGATGGACACCGGGATTCTATGGCTACACCTTC.

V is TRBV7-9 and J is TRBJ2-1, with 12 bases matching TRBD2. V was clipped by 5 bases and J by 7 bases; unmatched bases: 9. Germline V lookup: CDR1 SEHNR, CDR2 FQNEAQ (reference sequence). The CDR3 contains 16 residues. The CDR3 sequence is CASSPRTSGIRNEQFF. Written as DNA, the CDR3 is TGTGCCAGCAGCCCACGGACTAGCGGGATAAGGAATGAGCAGTTCTTC. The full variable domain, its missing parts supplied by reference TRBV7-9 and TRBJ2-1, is DTGVSQNPRHKITKRGQNVTFRCDPISEHNRLYWYRQTLGQGPEFLTYFQNEAQLEKSRLLSDRFSAERPKGSFSTLEIQRTEQGDSAMYLCASSPRTSGIRNEQFFGPGTRLTVL.